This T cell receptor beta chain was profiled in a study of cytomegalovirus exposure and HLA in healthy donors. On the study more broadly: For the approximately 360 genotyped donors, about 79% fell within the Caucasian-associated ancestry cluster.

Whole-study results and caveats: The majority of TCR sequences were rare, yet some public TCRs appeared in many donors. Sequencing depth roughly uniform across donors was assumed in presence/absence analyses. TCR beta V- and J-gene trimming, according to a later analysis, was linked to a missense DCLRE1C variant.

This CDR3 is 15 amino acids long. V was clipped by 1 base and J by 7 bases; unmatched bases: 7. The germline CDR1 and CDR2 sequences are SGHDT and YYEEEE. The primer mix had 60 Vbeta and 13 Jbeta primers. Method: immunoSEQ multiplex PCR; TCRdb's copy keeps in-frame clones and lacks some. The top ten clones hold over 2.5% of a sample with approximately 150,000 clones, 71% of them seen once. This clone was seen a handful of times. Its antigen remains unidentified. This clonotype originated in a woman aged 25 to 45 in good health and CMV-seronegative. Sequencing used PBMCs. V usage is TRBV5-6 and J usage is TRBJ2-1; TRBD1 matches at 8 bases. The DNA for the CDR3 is TGTGCCAGCAGCTTGATCCGGACAGGGTGGAATGAGCAGTTCTTC. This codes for CASSLIRTGWNEQFF. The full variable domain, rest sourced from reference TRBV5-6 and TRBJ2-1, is DAGVTQSPTHLIKTRGQQVTLRCSPKSGHDTVSWYQQALGQGPQFIFQYYEEEERQRGNFPDRFSGHQFPNYSSELNVNALLLGDSALYLCASSLIRTGWNEQFFGPGTRLTVL.